This is a list of T cell receptor beta chains from one sample in a study of cytomegalovirus exposure and HLA in healthy donors. The method was immunoSEQ multiplex PCR; TCRdb's version includes in-frame clones alone and lacks a portion of them. The profile shows about 130,000 clones, roughly two thirds of them singletons. Sequenced input: PBMCs. The source of these receptors is a man aged 25-45 years in good health and CMV-seropositive. Each CDR3 is given with its conserved first and last residue. D genes are given only for firm matches. Size is omitted from some rows. Given values are once, few, many or a class for expanded clones.

v_call: TRBV5-4
j_call: TRBJ1-1
clone_size: .
d_call: .
cdr3_nt: TGTGCCAGCAGCCCCGGGGGGCCCCAAAGAATGAACACTGAAGCTTTCTTT
cdr3_aa: CASSPGGPQRMNTEAFF

v_call: TRBV28
j_call: TRBJ2-1
clone_size: .
d_call: TRBD2
cdr3_nt: TGTGCCAGCAGTTGGACTAGCGGGAGGATCTACTACAATGAGCAGTTCTTC
cdr3_aa: CASSWTSGRIYYNEQFF

v_call: TRBV2
j_call: TRBJ2-7
clone_size: .
d_call: TRBD1
cdr3_nt: TGTGCCAGTCTCCAGGGGGCCGCCTACGAGCAGTACTTC
cdr3_aa: CASLQGAAYEQYF

v_call: TRBV10-3
j_call: TRBJ1-2
clone_size: .
d_call: .
cdr3_nt: .
cdr3_aa: CATSTTGSYGCTF

v_call: TRBV10-3
j_call: TRBJ2-2
clone_size: .
d_call: .
cdr3_nt: TGTGCCATCAGTGAAGGGGCGGCGAACACCGGGGAGCTGTTTTTT
cdr3_aa: CAISEGAANTGELFF

v_call: TRBV7-2
j_call: TRBJ1-2
clone_size: .
d_call: .
cdr3_nt: TGTGCCAGCAGCTTATGGGGCCTTGGCTACACCTTC
cdr3_aa: CASSLWGLGYTF

v_call: TRBV10-3
j_call: TRBJ2-1
clone_size: .
d_call: TRBD2
cdr3_nt: TGTGCCATCAGTGATGTGCGGGAGGGCAATGAGCAGTTCTTC
cdr3_aa: CAISDVREGNEQFF

v_call: TRBV6-1
j_call: TRBJ1-1
clone_size: few
d_call: .
cdr3_nt: TGTGCCAGCAGAGGGGCGGGGATATCAGCTGAAGCTTTCTTT
cdr3_aa: CASRGAGISAEAFF

v_call: TRBV19
j_call: TRBJ1-5
clone_size: .
d_call: .
cdr3_nt: TGTGCCAGTAGTGAGGGCCCGAATCAGCCCCAGCATTTT
cdr3_aa: CASSEGPNQPQHF

v_call: TRBV5-1
j_call: TRBJ1-2
clone_size: few
d_call: .
cdr3_nt: TGCGCCAGCAGCCTACAGGGCTACTATGGCTACACCTTC
cdr3_aa: CASSLQGYYGYTF

v_call: TRBV10-3
j_call: TRBJ2-1
clone_size: few
d_call: .
cdr3_nt: TGTGCCATCAGTGGGACTCCCCCCTACAATGAGCAGTTCTTC
cdr3_aa: CAISGTPPYNEQFF

v_call: TRBV19
j_call: TRBJ2-7
clone_size: .
d_call: TRBD2
cdr3_nt: TGTGCCAGTAGTATCTATGCGGGAGGGCCCTACGAGCAGTACTTC
cdr3_aa: CASSIYAGGPYEQYF

v_call: TRBV13
j_call: TRBJ1-6
clone_size: .
d_call: .
cdr3_nt: TGTGCCAGCAGCGTACAACAGAATTCACCCCTCCACTTT
cdr3_aa: CASSVQQNSPLHF

v_call: TRBV5-1
j_call: TRBJ2-7
clone_size: few
d_call: TRBD1
cdr3_nt: TGCGCCAGCAGCACCCATCGCTTTCAGGACAGGGGGCGTAATCACCCCTACGAGCAGTACTTC
cdr3_aa: CASSTHRFQDRGRNHPYEQYF

v_call: TRBV5-6
j_call: TRBJ2-5
clone_size: once
d_call: TRBD2
cdr3_nt: TGTGCCAGCCTCCGGGGGGGGCAGTTAGAGACCCAGTACTTC
cdr3_aa: CASLRGGQLETQYF

v_call: TRBV2
j_call: TRBJ2-3
clone_size: .
d_call: .
cdr3_nt: TGTGCCAGCGGGAGGTTTACAGATACGCAGTATTTT
cdr3_aa: CASGRFTDTQYF

v_call: TRBV19
j_call: TRBJ2-3
clone_size: .
d_call: .
cdr3_nt: TGTGCCAGTAGTATAGGGGCTAGCCGAAGCACAGATACGCAGTATTTT
cdr3_aa: CASSIGASRSTDTQYF

v_call: TRBV5-1
j_call: TRBJ2-5
clone_size: few
d_call: .
cdr3_nt: TGCGCCAGCAGCTTGGGGCAGGGGCAAGAGACCCAGTACTTC
cdr3_aa: CASSLGQGQETQYF

v_call: TRBV27
j_call: TRBJ2-5
clone_size: .
d_call: TRBD2
cdr3_nt: TGTGCCAGCAGTCCCGGGACTAGCGGGAGGTTAATGTCAGAGACCCAGTACTTC
cdr3_aa: CASSPGTSGRLMSETQYF

v_call: TRBV27
j_call: TRBJ2-1
clone_size: few
d_call: TRBD2
cdr3_nt: TGTGCCAGCAGTCCACCGGGACTAGCGCCCTTGGGGCAGTTCTTC
cdr3_aa: CASSPPGLAPLGQFF

v_call: TRBV5-6
j_call: TRBJ1-5
clone_size: .
d_call: TRBD1
cdr3_nt: TGTGCCAGCAGCCGCAGGACAGGCCAATATCAGCCCCAGCATTTT
cdr3_aa: CASSRRTGQYQPQHF

v_call: TRBV18
j_call: TRBJ2-7
clone_size: .
d_call: TRBD2
cdr3_nt: TGTGCCAGCTCACCACAGGGGACTAGCTACGAGCAGTACTTC
cdr3_aa: CASSPQGTSYEQYF

v_call: TRBV19
j_call: TRBJ1-5
clone_size: .
d_call: .
cdr3_nt: TGTGCCAGTAATCGTCTCGGGCAGGGGATCCACAATCAGCCCCAGCATTTT
cdr3_aa: CASNRLGQGIHNQPQHF

v_call: TRBV2
j_call: TRBJ2-1
clone_size: once
d_call: .
cdr3_nt: TGTGCCAGCAGTCGGAGGGCTGAGCAGTTCTTC
cdr3_aa: CASSRRAEQFF

v_call: TRBV5-1
j_call: TRBJ2-7
clone_size: .
d_call: TRBD2
cdr3_nt: TGCGCCAGCAGCTTAGCGGGAGGGTCATACGAGCAGTACTTC
cdr3_aa: CASSLAGGSYEQYF

v_call: TRBV7-9
j_call: TRBJ2-2
clone_size: .
d_call: TRBD2
cdr3_nt: TGTGCCAGCAGCTTACGCGGGAGCTACACCGGGGAGCTGTTTTTT
cdr3_aa: CASSLRGSYTGELFF

v_call: TRBV19
j_call: TRBJ1-2
clone_size: few
d_call: .
cdr3_nt: TGTGCCAGTAGTATAACTAGCGGGGGAGTCAGATATGGCTACACCTTC
cdr3_aa: CASSITSGGVRYGYTF

v_call: TRBV5-1
j_call: TRBJ2-1
clone_size: .
d_call: TRBD2
cdr3_nt: TGCGCCAGCAGCTTGCAACCTAGCGGGAGCTACAATGAGCAGTTCTTC
cdr3_aa: CASSLQPSGSYNEQFF

v_call: TRBV9
j_call: TRBJ2-2
clone_size: .
d_call: .
cdr3_nt: TGTGCCAGCAGCCCACGAGGGGGCGGGGAGCTGTTTTTT
cdr3_aa: CASSPRGGGELFF

v_call: TRBV18
j_call: TRBJ1-4
clone_size: .
d_call: TRBD1
cdr3_nt: TGTGCCAGCTCACCACGGTCGACAGGGTCCATTAATGAAAAACTGTTTTTT
cdr3_aa: CASSPRSTGSINEKLFF

v_call: TRBV7-9
j_call: TRBJ2-1
clone_size: .
d_call: .
cdr3_nt: TGTGCCAGCAGACTCACCGCGGGGAATGAGCAGTTCTTC
cdr3_aa: CASRLTAGNEQFF

v_call: TRBV6-1
j_call: TRBJ2-7
clone_size: .
d_call: TRBD1
cdr3_nt: TGTGCCAGCAGTGAACGGGACAGGAAGTCCTACGAGCAGTACTTC
cdr3_aa: CASSERDRKSYEQYF

v_call: TRBV7-9
j_call: TRBJ2-1
clone_size: once
d_call: TRBD2
cdr3_nt: TGTGCCAGCAGCTTAAACTCCCTTGGCGGGAGGGGGCACAATGAGCAGTTCTTC
cdr3_aa: CASSLNSLGGRGHNEQFF

v_call: TRBV27
j_call: TRBJ1-6
clone_size: few
d_call: TRBD1
cdr3_nt: TGTGCCAGCAGGATCCAGGGGGCGCCCGATAATTCACCCCTCCACTTT
cdr3_aa: CASRIQGAPDNSPLHF

v_call: TRBV11-3
j_call: TRBJ1-1
clone_size: .
d_call: .
cdr3_nt: TGTGCCAGCAGCACAGGACATGTCACTGAAGCTTTCTTT
cdr3_aa: CASSTGHVTEAFF

v_call: TRBV5-5
j_call: TRBJ1-3
clone_size: .
d_call: TRBD1
cdr3_nt: TGTGCCAGCAGCTACTATCCGGGGGACAGCTGGAGAAACACCATATATTTT
cdr3_aa: CASSYYPGDSWRNTIYF

v_call: TRBV19
j_call: TRBJ2-7
clone_size: .
d_call: TRBD1
cdr3_nt: TGTGCCAGTAGTATAGTCGGGACAGGCAGCTACGAGCAGTACTTC
cdr3_aa: CASSIVGTGSYEQYF

v_call: TRBV27
j_call: TRBJ2-5
clone_size: .
d_call: TRBD2
cdr3_nt: TGTGCCAGGCCCGTCCTAGCGGGAGAAGAGACCCAGTACTTC
cdr3_aa: CARPVLAGEETQYF

v_call: TRBV4-3
j_call: TRBJ1-1
clone_size: .
d_call: .
cdr3_nt: TGCGCCAGCAGCCCAAGGCACAGGGTTTTGAACACTGAAGCTTTCTTT
cdr3_aa: CASSPRHRVLNTEAFF

v_call: TRBV9
j_call: TRBJ2-7
clone_size: .
d_call: .
cdr3_nt: TGTGCCAGCAGCGTCTCCCCGATAACGAGGGACGAGCAGTACTTC
cdr3_aa: CASSVSPITRDEQYF

v_call: TRBV28
j_call: TRBJ1-5
clone_size: .
d_call: .
cdr3_nt: TGTGCCAGCATCTATGGGGGGACGTATAGCAATCAGCCCCAGCATTTT
cdr3_aa: CASIYGGTYSNQPQHF

v_call: TRBV11-3
j_call: TRBJ1-1
clone_size: .
d_call: .
cdr3_nt: TGTGCCAGCAGCTTAAATCCGGGGAACACTGAAGCTTTCTTT
cdr3_aa: CASSLNPGNTEAFF

v_call: TRBV11-1
j_call: TRBJ2-7
clone_size: .
d_call: .
cdr3_nt: TGTGCCAGCAGCTTCCCGGGACTGTACTACGAGCAGTACTTC
cdr3_aa: CASSFPGLYYEQYF

v_call: TRBV27
j_call: TRBJ2-7
clone_size: .
d_call: TRBD1
cdr3_nt: TGTGCCAGCAGTCAGGGACAGGGGGCGAAGGAGCAGTACTTC
cdr3_aa: CASSQGQGAKEQYF

v_call: TRBV7-2
j_call: TRBJ2-5
clone_size: .
d_call: TRBD1
cdr3_nt: TGTGCCAGCAGCTACGGGACAGGGCAAGGGACCCAGTACTTC
cdr3_aa: CASSYGTGQGTQYF

v_call: TRBV7-2
j_call: TRBJ2-5
clone_size: .
d_call: TRBD2
cdr3_nt: TGTGCCATTCCTCTAGCGGGAGATCGTCGAGAGACCCAGTACTTC
cdr3_aa: CAIPLAGDRRETQYF

v_call: TRBV15
j_call: TRBJ2-6
clone_size: .
d_call: .
cdr3_nt: TGTGCCACCAGTGGTGACAGATCTGGGGCCAACGTCCTGACTTTC
cdr3_aa: CATSGDRSGANVLTF

v_call: TRBV7-8
j_call: TRBJ1-2
clone_size: .
d_call: .
cdr3_nt: TGTGCCAGCAGCTCCTCCCGGTGGAGAAGCCTATGGCGGGACTATGGCTACACCTTC
cdr3_aa: CASSSSRWRSLWRDYGYTF

v_call: TRBV23-1
j_call: TRBJ2-1
clone_size: few
d_call: TRBD1
cdr3_nt: TGCGCCAGCAGCCACGGACAGGCCGGGAATGAGCAGTTCTTC
cdr3_aa: CASSHGQAGNEQFF